The rows below give T cell receptor beta chains drawn from one sample of a study of blood T cells in healthy people across ages. TCRdb recomputed calls from the 5' RACE reads with MiXCR, one row per CDR3 protein. The sample has roughly 1,000,000 distinct CDR3 sequences; approximately 26% are singletons. These data also featured in a second study, about T cells of mothers and their children.

The sequenced sample was blood. These receptors were taken from a girl aged 2 to 9 in good health. Each CDR3 is given with its conserved first and last residue. D genes are given only for firm matches. The size entry is marked missing in some rows and otherwise reads once, few, many or a size class.

clone_size	j_call	d_call	v_call	cdr3_nt	cdr3_aa
.	TRBJ1-1	.	TRBV24-1	TGTGCCACCAGTAAGGCCGGGAACACTGAAGCTTTCTTT	CATSKAGNTEAFF
few	TRBJ1-1	.	TRBV21-1	TGTGCCAGCCGTAAGGGTTTCCTCTGGGACACTGAAGCTTTCTTT	CASRKGFLWDTEAFF
.	TRBJ2-1	TRBD2	TRBV7-3	TGTGCCAGCAGCTTGGCTAGCGGGGGGGAGCAGTTCTTC	CASSLASGGEQFF
.	TRBJ1-2	.	TRBV3-1	TGTGCCAGCAGCCAAGATCCGGGGACCTCAAGCTATGGCTACACCTTC	CASSQDPGTSSYGYTF
.	TRBJ2-1	.	TRBV20-1	TGCAGTGCTATTAAGGGGACCAATGAACAGTTCTTC	CSAIKGTNEQFF
.	TRBJ2-3	TRBD2	TRBV28	TGTGCCAGCAGCACGGCGAGCGGGAGGAGTGATACGCAGTATTTT	CASSTASGRSDTQYF
few	TRBJ2-5	.	TRBV20-1	TGCAGTGCTAGAGCTGGGCCACGGATCTTC	CSARAGPRIF
.	TRBJ2-7	.	TRBV6-2/TRBV6-3	TGTGCCAGCAGTTACTCCAGGGCAGGGGGGATTCCCTACGAGCAGTACTTC	CASSYSRAGGIPYEQYF
.	TRBJ2-7	.	TRBV29-1	TGCAGCGTTGAAGATCTGGTAGGTGAGACAGCCGAGCAGTACTTC	CSVEDLVGETAEQYF
many	TRBJ1-5	.	TRBV4-3	TGTGCCAGCAGCCAAGACGGTAATCAGCCCCAGCATTTT	CASSQDGNQPQHF
few	TRBJ2-1	TRBD2	TRBV4-2	TGTGCCAGCAGCCAAGTAGGCAGCGGGGGGCACAATGAGCAGTTCTTC	CASSQVGSGGHNEQFF
few	TRBJ2-5	.	TRBV20-1	TGCAGTGCTTCAGTCCCGATGACTATTACCTTTCAAGAGACCCAGTACTTC	CSASVPMTITFQETQYF
many	TRBJ2-5	TRBD1	TRBV7-2	TGTGCCAGCAGCCGAAGACAGGGGTTGTGGGAGACCCAGTACTTC	CASSRRQGLWETQYF
few	TRBJ2-1	TRBD2	TRBV2	TGTGCCAGCAGTGAGGCTAGCGGAGCTTACAATGAGCAGTTCTTC	CASSEASGAYNEQFF
many	TRBJ1-1	.	TRBV7-9	TGTGCCAGCAGCCCCGGACCGAACACTGAAGCTTTCTTT	CASSPGPNTEAFF
.	TRBJ1-1	.	TRBV19	TGTGCCAGCCAACGTGAGAACACTGAAGCTTTCTTT	CASQRENTEAFF
few	TRBJ2-1	.	TRBV7-2	TGTGCCAGCAGCTCTCAAGCGAGAAGCTACAATGAGCAGTTCTTC	CASSSQARSYNEQFF
few	TRBJ1-2	TRBD1	TRBV4-3	TGCGCCAGCAGCCAAGACGACAGGGGTGACTATGGCTACACCTTC	CASSQDDRGDYGYTF
many	TRBJ1-1	.	TRBV28	TGTGCCAGCAGTTTCAAAGGGAACACTGAAGCTTTCTTT	CASSFKGNTEAFF
.	TRBJ2-4	TRBD1	TRBV25-1	TGTGCCAGCACGACAGGGTCCGGTCTGGACATTCAGTACTTC	CASTTGSGLDIQYF
.	TRBJ2-2	TRBD2	TRBV12-3/TRBV12-4	TGTGCCAGCAGTTATCACGGACTAGCGGGGCCCACACCCAACACCGGGGAGCTGTTTTTT	CASSYHGLAGPTPNTGELFF
.	TRBJ2-1	TRBD2	TRBV7-2	TGTGCCAGCAGCTTGGGTAAAAGCGGGAGTGGCTACAATGAGCAGTTCTTC	CASSLGKSGSGYNEQFF
.	TRBJ1-1	.	TRBV7-2	TGTGCCAGCAGCTTAGAATCCCGGAAACACACTGAAGCTTTCTTT	CASSLESRKHTEAFF
.	TRBJ1-2	TRBD1	TRBV12-3/TRBV12-4	TGTGCCAGCGGGGACAGAAACTATGGCTACACCTTC	CASGDRNYGYTF
few	TRBJ1-1	.	TRBV6-7	TGTGCCAGCAGTTACCGGGTGATAACCATGAACACTGAAGCCTTCTTT	CASSYRVITMNTEAFF
.	TRBJ2-5	.	TRBV12-5	TGTGCTAGTGGTTTCACCGGGACCCCGAGGTACTTC	CASGFTGTPRYF
.	TRBJ2-1	.	TRBV21-1	TGTGCCAGCAGCAAAGCTGGCGGGAGGGCCTACAATGAGCAGTTCTTC	CASSKAGGRAYNEQFF
few	TRBJ2-6	.	TRBV5-1	TGCGCCAGCAGCTTGGCCGGGACATTTAGCTCTGGGGCCAACGTCCTGACTTTC	CASSLAGTFSSGANVLTF
.	TRBJ2-3	TRBD1	TRBV9	TGTGCCAGCAGCCTAGTAGGTGTGAGACAGGGGGCAGATACGCAGTATTTT	CASSLVGVRQGADTQYF
.	TRBJ1-3	TRBD1	TRBV7-2	TGTGCCAGCAGCTTACTCCGGGACAGGGGGCGGCTAACTGGAAACACCATATATTTT	CASSLLRDRGRLTGNTIYF
few	TRBJ2-2	.	TRBV20-1	TGCAGTGCCAGACTAACCAGGGGACGGGGCACCGGGGAGCTGTTTTTT	CSARLTRGRGTGELFF
few	TRBJ2-4	.	TRBV7-8	TGTGCCAGCAGCCGGGACAAAAACATTCAGTACTTC	CASSRDKNIQYF
few	TRBJ2-7	.	TRBV7-2	TGTGCCAGCAGCCTTAGCGTGGAGGTCTCCTACGAGCAGTACTTC	CASSLSVEVSYEQYF
few	TRBJ2-5	.	TRBV2	TGTGCCAGCAATTACAGGCAAGAGACCCAGTACTTC	CASNYRQETQYF
few	TRBJ2-1	TRBD2	TRBV4-1	TGCGCCAGCAGGACTAGCGGGTATGGGAATGAGCAGTTCTTC	CASRTSGYGNEQFF
.	TRBJ2-7	TRBD1	TRBV28	TGTGCCAGCAGTTCGGGGCAGGGGGCCTGGTGGGAGCAGTACTTC	CASSSGQGAWWEQYF
few	TRBJ2-1	.	TRBV5-1	TGCGCCAGCAGCTTGGGGGACAACTCCTACAATGAGCAGTTCTTC	CASSLGDNSYNEQFF
many	TRBJ2-5	.	TRBV9	TGTGCCAGCAGTGGGAACCAAGAGACCCAGTACTTC	CASSGNQETQYF
few	TRBJ2-1	.	TRBV14	TGTGCCAGCAGCCAATCCCTAGCTGAAGTATCCTACAATGAGCAGTTCTTC	CASSQSLAEVSYNEQFF
.	TRBJ2-1	.	TRBV3-1	TGTGCCAGCAGCCAAGATTCAGGTATGAATGAGCAGTTCTTC	CASSQDSGMNEQFF
.	TRBJ2-2	.	TRBV28	TGTGCCAGCAGTTTATTTGGCAGAAGATACACCGGGGAGCTGTTTTTT	CASSLFGRRYTGELFF
few	TRBJ1-2	.	TRBV7-2	TGTGCCAGCAGCTTAGCGGCTACGGGGGACTATGGCTACACCTTC	CASSLAATGDYGYTF
few	TRBJ2-5	.	TRBV7-3	TGTGCCAGCAGCATAGACAGTGAAGAGACCCAGTACTTC	CASSIDSEETQYF
.	TRBJ2-1	.	TRBV29-1	TGCAGCGCCGGAGGGGGGATTGAGCAGTTCTTC	CSAGGGIEQFF
few	TRBJ2-7	.	TRBV3-1	TGTGCCAGCAGCCAAGATTTAGGGGTAAGAACCTACGAGCAGTACTTC	CASSQDLGVRTYEQYF
.	TRBJ2-7	.	TRBV4-1	TGCGCCAGCAGCCAGTCGGACTTGGGGGACTTGGTCTACGAGCAGTACTTC	CASSQSDLGDLVYEQYF
.	TRBJ2-7	.	TRBV7-9	TGTGCCAGCAGCTCTTCTATGGGACTCTGGAATTGGGCCTACGAGCAGTACTTC	CASSSSMGLWNWAYEQYF
.	TRBJ2-3	TRBD2	TRBV5-1	TGCGCCAGCCTTAGCGGGAGTAGCACAGATACGCAGTATTTT	CASLSGSSTDTQYF
few	TRBJ2-1	TRBD2	TRBV12-3/TRBV12-4	TGTGCCAGCAGTTTATTAGCGGGAGGCAAGGATGAGCAGTTCTTC	CASSLLAGGKDEQFF
.	TRBJ2-5	.	TRBV12-3/TRBV12-4	TGTGCCAGCAGTGGAACGCGACAGGAGGAGACCCAGTACTTC	CASSGTRQEETQYF
.	TRBJ2-4	.	TRBV20-1	TGCAGTGCAAAGGTCTGGACCGGGGCCAAAAACATTCAGTACTTC	CSAKVWTGAKNIQYF
few	TRBJ1-4	.	TRBV6-5	TGTGCCAGCAGGCATAGGGGGGGGATGAGTGAAAAACTGTTTTTT	CASRHRGGMSEKLFF
.	TRBJ2-5	.	TRBV12-3/TRBV12-4	TGTGCCAGCAGTTTTTCGGTGAGCCAGCAAGAGACCCAGTACTTC	CASSFSVSQQETQYF
.	TRBJ2-1	.	TRBV29-1	TGCAGCGTTCTCCGGACTCCCTACTCCTACAATGAGCAGTTCTTC	CSVLRTPYSYNEQFF
.	TRBJ2-4	.	TRBV7-9	TGTGCCAGCAGCTCCGACAGATCCGCCAAAAACATTCAGTACTTC	CASSSDRSAKNIQYF
.	TRBJ2-2	.	TRBV12-3/TRBV12-4	TGTGCCAGCAGTTACGGCAGGGTCGGTTCCGGGGAGCTGTTTTTT	CASSYGRVGSGELFF
.	TRBJ1-2	.	TRBV28	TGTGCCAGCAGTCCCTACAGGGAAACCTATGGCTACACCTTC	CASSPYRETYGYTF